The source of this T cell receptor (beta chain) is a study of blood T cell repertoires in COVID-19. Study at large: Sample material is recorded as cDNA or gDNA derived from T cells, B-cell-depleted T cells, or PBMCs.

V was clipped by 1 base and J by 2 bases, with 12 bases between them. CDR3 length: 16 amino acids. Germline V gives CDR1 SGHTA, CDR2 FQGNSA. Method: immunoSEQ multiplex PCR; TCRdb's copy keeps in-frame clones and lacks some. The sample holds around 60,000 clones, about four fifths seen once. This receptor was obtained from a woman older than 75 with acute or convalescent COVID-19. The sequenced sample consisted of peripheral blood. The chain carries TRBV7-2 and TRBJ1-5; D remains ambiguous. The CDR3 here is CASSLVPAGGNQPQHF. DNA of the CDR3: TGTGCCAGCAGCTTAGTTCCAGCAGGCGGCAATCAGCCCCAGCATTTT.